This T cell receptor (beta chain) was observed in a study of graft-versus-host responses after intestinal transplantation. Background on the study: Every recipient had anti-thymocyte globulin induction and two to four years of tacrolimus plus steroids.

Notes on this clone: Antigen specificity is unknown. At one end, the junction sequence differs from germline, possibly due to a read error.

The CDR3 is made up of 9 amino acids. Germline V gene sequence: CDR1 MNHNS, CDR2 SASEGT. Sequenced by immunoSEQ multiplex PCR; TCRdb stores in-frame clones only, minus some. The sample consists of some 120,000 clones, around 92% of them appearing once. The rearrangement uses TRBV6-1 and TRBJ2-3, with no clear D. The origin of this receptor is a human donor who was the organ donor for an intestinal transplant. Sequenced material: unstimulated CD8+ T cells sorted from spleen or lymph node cells, taken before transplant. This CDR3 is CASSELLIW. The DNA of the CDR3 is TGTGCCAGCAGTGAATTACTGATATGG.